This is a list of T cell receptor beta chains from one sample in a study of blood T cells in healthy people across ages. Each CDR3 protein gets one entry after TCRdb re-called the 5' RACE reads with MiXCR. Of hundreds of thousands of distinct CDR3 sequences listed, roughly a quarter are singletons. Sequenced: blood. The receptors were gathered from a woman aged 70-85 years in good health. Each CDR3 is given with its conserved first and last residue. D genes are given only for firm matches. Some rows have no size entry. The others give once, few or many, or a class for an expanded clone.

cdr3_length	v_call	j_call	d_call	clone_size	cdr3_aa	cdr3_nt
13	TRBV28	TRBJ2-1	NA	NA	CASSPAGGQEQFF	TGTGCCAGCAGCCCCGCGGGCGGCCAGGAGCAGTTCTTC
15	TRBV7-2	TRBJ1-6	NA	few	CASSPQRHYNSPLHF	TGTGCCAGCAGCCCCCAACGGCATTATAATTCACCCCTCCACTTT
16	TRBV5-1	TRBJ1-6	NA	few	CASSLAGSEGNSPLHF	TGCGCCAGCAGCTTGGCCGGGTCCGAGGGTAATTCACCCCTCCACTTT
17	TRBV10-3	TRBJ2-1	TRBD2	once	CAISDRFSGRRYNEQFF	TGTGCCATCAGTGATCGATTTAGCGGGAGGCGATACAATGAGCAGTTCTTC
12	TRBV28	TRBJ1-1	NA	few	CASRSQGLEAFF	TGTGCCAGCAGATCACAGGGTCTTGAAGCTTTCTTT
15	TRBV20-1	TRBJ1-1	TRBD1	many	CSARDAGGEDTEAFF	TGCAGTGCTAGGGATGCAGGGGGCGAAGACACTGAAGCTTTCTTT
18	TRBV5-6	TRBJ2-1	TRBD2	NA	CASSLLSGRDPAGDEQFF	TGTGCCAGCAGCTTGCTTAGCGGGAGAGATCCAGCAGGGGATGAGCAGTTCTTC
14	TRBV20-1	TRBJ2-1	NA	few	CSVAQANRNNEQFF	TGCAGTGTCGCACAGGCTAATCGGAACAATGAGCAGTTCTTC
15	TRBV20-1	TRBJ2-5	NA	few	CSAREINGLQETQYF	TGCAGTGCTAGGGAGATTAACGGGCTCCAAGAGACCCAGTACTTC
15	TRBV7-3	TRBJ2-5	TRBD2	NA	CASSSSGSIQETQYF	TGTGCCAGCAGCTCTAGCGGGAGTATTCAAGAGACCCAGTACTTC
13	TRBV28	TRBJ2-7	TRBD1	few	CASSYGQAYEQYF	TGTGCCAGCAGCTACGGACAGGCCTACGAGCAGTACTTC
15	TRBV24-1	TRBJ2-7	TRBD2	NA	CATSESSGKVLGQYF	TGTGCCACCAGTGAATCTAGCGGGAAGGTCCTCGGGCAGTACTTC
12	TRBV7-9	TRBJ2-5	NA	NA	CASATQGETQYF	TGTGCCAGCGCGACGCAAGGAGAGACCCAGTACTTC
13	TRBV6-6	TRBJ1-2	NA	NA	CASSYPGDYGYTF	TGTGCCAGCAGTTACCCTGGGGACTATGGCTACACCTTC
17	TRBV6-5	TRBJ1-6	TRBD1	few	CASSYSNRGGYNSPLHF	TGTGCCAGCAGTTACTCGAACAGGGGTGGGTATAATTCACCCCTCCACTTT
16	TRBV28	TRBJ1-5	NA	NA	CASSSSPGHPNQPQHF	TGTGCCAGCAGTTCCTCCCCGGGACACCCCAATCAGCCCCAGCATTTT
13	TRBV20-1	TRBJ1-3	NA	NA	CSATPNLGNTIYF	TGCAGTGCTACCCCCAACCTTGGAAACACCATATATTTT
14	TRBV7-2	TRBJ2-5	NA	NA	CASSLSRYQETQYF	TGTGCCAGCAGCTTATCACGGTACCAAGAGACCCAGTACTTC
16	TRBV29-1	TRBJ2-2	TRBD2	once	CSVGGLAGGHTGELFF	TGCAGCGTCGGAGGACTAGCGGGAGGGCACACCGGGGAGCTGTTTTTT
15	TRBV12-3/TRBV12-4	TRBJ2-7	TRBD1	many	CASSNRDSGSYEQYF	TGTGCCAGCAGTAACCGGGACAGCGGCTCCTACGAGCAGTACTTC
15	TRBV4-1	TRBJ2-3	TRBD1	few	CASSADRAANQPQYF	TGCGCCAGCAGCGCCGACAGGGCTGCAAATCAGCCCCAGTATTTT
16	TRBV18	TRBJ2-1	TRBD2	few	CASSPPLQREGNEQFF	TGTGCCAGCTCACCACCGCTTCAGCGGGAGGGGAATGAGCAGTTCTTC
15	TRBV7-9	TRBJ1-4	NA	NA	CASSPLVGTNEKLFF	TGTGCCAGCAGCCCACTCGTAGGAACTAATGAAAAACTGTTTTTT
15	TRBV28	TRBJ1-1	NA	NA	CASSLRGHMNTEAFF	TGTGCCAGCAGTTTACGGGGTCATATGAACACTGAAGCTTTCTTT
14	TRBV5-1	TRBJ2-2	NA	NA	CASSGQGNTGELFF	TGCGCCAGCAGCGGCCAGGGGAACACCGGGGAGCTGTTTTTT